This T cell receptor beta chain was obtained from a study of metastatic and nonmetastatic thyroid tumors. In the study overall: Peripheral blood and tumor or nodule samples from malignant and benign thyroid patients were compared.

Original data processing: Variation in CDR3 across clinicopathological groups served as the basis for constructing a distant-metastasis classifier in papillary thyroid cancer. From the PCR reads, TCRdb re-called clones with MiXCR. The V and J calls follow TCRdb's processing rather than the paper's. The repertoire has under 25,000 clones, roughly 22% of them found once; the top ten carry less than 10%. This clone was seen many times. Every patient underwent thyroid surgery untreated. CDR1 MRHNA and CDR2 SNTAGT come from the germline V gene. The length of the CDR3 is 17 residues. The V end was cut by 4 bases, the J end by 3 bases, with 22 bases between.

The chain links TRBV6-4 to TRBJ2-7; D gene uncertain. The sequence derives from a female donor with papillary thyroid cancer or a benign thyroid nodule (not recorded which). Some clones in this sample may be carry-over from other donors' samples. The sample taken for sequencing was adjacent normal tissue. The CDR3 is CASSAPRVRTLHYEQYF. The DNA for the CDR3 is TGTGCCAGCAGTGCTCCCCGGGTCCGAACATTACACTACGAGCAGTACTTC.